This TCR beta chain was recorded in a study of graft-versus-host responses after intestinal transplantation (dated by TCRdb to the early 2020s). Study-level background: Multivisceral, liver-intestinal, or isolated intestinal transplants were received by the recipients. All recipients received anti-thymocyte globulin induction followed by maintenance tacrolimus and steroids for approximately 3 years. Graft-versus-host and host-versus-graft alloreactive T cell clones were tracked in the graft, circulation and bone marrow after intestinal transplantation using bulk TCR-beta CDR3 sequencing. To identify alloreactive clones, pre-transplant mixed lymphocyte reaction products were sequenced and compared with unstimulated pre-transplant donor and recipient T cells. The cohort enrolled 24 intestinal transplant recipients, one of whom was a retransplant, and a few patients without pretransplant specimens were excluded. A peak of at least 4% donor T cells among recipient peripheral blood mononuclear cells was the definition used for donor T cell macrochimerism. Samples from a few later patients were sequenced in-house on an Illumina MiSeq with MiXCR processing rather than by the commercial service. What the study reported, not specific to this receptor: In the allografts of patients with donor T cell macrochimerism, GvH to HvG T cell clonal ratios were high. The conclusions were limited by the relatively low number and heterogeneity of the intestinal transplant patients. Early after transplant, peak levels of circulating GvH clones were associated with declines in HvG clones. GvH clones were found in recipient bone marrow, and some of the GvH clones appeared earlier in ileal mucosa or blood, which is consistent with an intestinal mucosal origin.

Receptors were amplified or captured by the immunoSEQ multiplex PCR assay. In most patients, genomic DNA was isolated using the Qiagen DNeasy Blood and Tissue Kit and sent frozen to Adaptive Biotechnologies for TCR sequencing. For most patients, genomic DNA was subjected to high-throughput TCR-beta CDR3 sequencing by Adaptive Biotechnologies. As for how the authors treated the data: TCR sequencing data were retrieved from Adaptive's ImmunoSEQ software for 15 to 20 patients, whereas three other patients were processed with MiXCR and VDJtools. To correct CD4 versus CD8 sorting errors, sequences present in both subsets at a frequency ratio below 5:1 were removed. CDR3 nucleotide sequences shared by donor and recipient were removed because the origin of these sequences could not be assigned. Alloreactive clones required at least 2-fold expansion over unstimulated cells and minimum CFSE-low frequency of 0.002% (template counts) or 0.001% (read counts). Clones detected in sequenced pre-transplant spleen, lymph node, or MLR CFSE-low populations of the donor or recipient were defined as mappable. Cumulative frequency of alloreactive clones was calculated as a percentage of all sequences weighted by copy number. TCRdb retrieved this table from immuneACCESS and kept in-frame rearrangements only. Not all clones are present; in checked studies, unresolved V genes account for under half, and no reason is known for the remainder. The V and J calls and clone size are taken from that table; D and trimming were inferred from the DNA. The sample data list around 89,000 clones, and under 95% of these were observed just once. The top ten clonotypes cover roughly 0.44% of the sample.

In the paper's terms, the time point label means: cells obtained before transplantation from donor or recipient. CD3+CD4+ and CD3+CD8+ populations were FACS-sorted from unstimulated pre-transplant donor and recipient cells taken from spleen or lymph nodes. On this clone itself: Its antigen is not yet known. Base qualities are missing; no much larger clone stands one base away.

Between the V and J ends, shortened by 1 base and 5 bases respectively, the junction contains 11 bases. The CDR3 has 14 amino acids, counting the end cysteine and phenylalanine. Left in the record is the CDR3 DNA by itself, 42 bases read in frame from the first base. In the germline V gene, CDR1 corresponds to SGHTA and CDR2 to FQGTGA. The starting material was unstimulated CD8+ T cells sorted from spleen or lymph node cells, obtained before transplant. The sequence links TRBV7-3 to TRBJ1-1, and the D gene may be TRBD1, 5 bases matching. This clonotype was sampled from a human donor who was the organ donor for an intestinal transplant. The CDR3 is CASSLRGAGTEAFF. Here is the DNA: TGTGCCAGCAGCTTAAGAGGGGCGGGGACTGAAGCTTTCTTT.